This section outlines one T cell receptor (beta chain) sequence together with its context. The antigen is not known. Sequenced by immunoSEQ multiplex PCR; TCRdb stores in-frame clones only, minus some. Here the sample table reports about two dozen clones. The sample comes from a study of circulating tumor DNA in untreated peripheral T-cell lymphoma. Study results and caveats: Persistent ctDNA after therapy did not always predict relapse.

This CDR3 comprises 16 residues. From germline, CDR1 is KGHSH and CDR2 LQKENI. Trimming took off 4 bases at V and 4 bases at J, with 17 bases between the two ends. The sequence came from a human donor with peripheral T-cell lymphoma. What was sequenced was cell-free DNA from blood serum. The V gene is TRBV18, the J gene TRBJ1-5; unclear D gene. The CDR3 is CASSRLPRAQNQPQHF. The DNA of the CDR3 is TGTGCCAGCTCACGTCTCCCCAGAGCCCAGAATCAGCCCCAGCATTTT.